The entry below gives a single TCR beta chain sequence along with its context. Its antigen is not yet known. One base away there is no much larger clone; base qualities are not given. The immunoSEQ Assay, a bias-controlled multiplex PCR, was used to amplify TCRbeta CDR3 regions from genomic DNA. The source study handled its data this way. Nucleated cell counts per sample were estimated from amplification of reference gene primers within the assay. To quantify the absolute abundance of each unique TCRbeta CDR3 rearrangement, sequence reads were collapsed and filtered. For each sample, productive Simpson clonality was calculated as the square root of Simpson's diversity index across productive rearrangements. TCRdb holds this immuneACCESS table with in-frame rearrangements only. Some clones are missing; in checked studies, unresolved V genes explain under half, and the rest has no known cause. V and J calls and clone size are those listed in that table; D and trimming were worked out from the DNA. For this sample there are about 54,000 clones; 80% to 90% appear just once. Approximately 3.5% of the sample goes to the ten largest clones.

The collaborating institutions used their own protocols to collect whole blood in K2EDTA tubes. For TCRbeta analysis, collaborators shipped samples as frozen whole blood, isolated PBMCs, or DNA extracted from either of those sample types. V is pruned by 0 bases and J by 2 bases, leaving 4 bases of the junction without a gene match. Spanning cysteine to phenylalanine, the CDR3 consists of 16 amino acids. CDR3 DNA is the only sequence kept; it has 48 bases, read in frame from the first base. Taken from the germline V gene, the CDR1 and CDR2 loops are SGDLS and YYNGEE. The data were obtained in a study of blood T cell repertoires in COVID-19 (dated by TCRdb to the early 2020s). About the study as a whole: Samples from collaborators originated in the United States, Italy and Spain and spanned both the acute and convalescent phases of COVID-19. The prospective study material was composed of cDNA or gDNA derived from T cells, B-cell-depleted T cells, or PBMCs. Subjects who had been exposed to COVID-19, were actively infected with it, or had recovered from it provided the deeply sampled blood TCRbeta repertoires that made up the dataset. The repertoires were made available in a free public database intended to serve as a resource for research on the immune response to SARS-CoV-2. Samples came from the ongoing ImmuneRACE study (first 160 participants) plus 1,254 subjects from 6 global collaborators. Nearly every sample came with metadata listing a de-identified subject ID, COVID-19 status, age in years and sex. Where available, HLA class I and class II types were taken from metadata supplied by the sample provider and were not determined by assay-based typing. The study at large found these results: The quantity of clinical and demographic metadata differed by source and by participant and was supplied without curation.

The receptor comes from a human donor in a cohort sampled during active COVID-19. The sample taken for sequencing was peripheral blood. Rearrangement joined TRBV9 to TRBJ2-3, with 9 bases matching TRBD2. The bases read TGTGCCAGCAGCGTAGATAAGCGGGGGGACACAGATACGCAGTATTTT. This gives the protein CASSVDKRGDTDTQYF.